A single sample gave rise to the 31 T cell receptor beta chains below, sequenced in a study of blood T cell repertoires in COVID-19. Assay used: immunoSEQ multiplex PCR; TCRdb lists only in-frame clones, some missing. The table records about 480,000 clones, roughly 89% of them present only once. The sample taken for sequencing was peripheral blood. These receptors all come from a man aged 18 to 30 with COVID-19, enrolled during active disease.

CDR3 sequence: CASRQGVGANVLTF. The CDR3 nucleotides are TGTGCCAGCAGACAGGGGGTTGGGGCCAACGTCCTGACTTTC. The chain carries TRBV11-3 and TRBJ2-6; TRBD1 matches 8 bases. With V trimmed by 6 bases and J by 3 bases, 1 base remained unmatched. Per the germline V gene, CDR1 is SGHNT and CDR2 is YENEEA. This CDR3 is 14 amino acids long.

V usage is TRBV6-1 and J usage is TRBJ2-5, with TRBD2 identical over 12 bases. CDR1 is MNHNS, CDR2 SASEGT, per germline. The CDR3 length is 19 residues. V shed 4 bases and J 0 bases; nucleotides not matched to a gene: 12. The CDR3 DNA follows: TGTGCCAGCAGTGCCTCACGGACTAGCGGGGTGGGGTACCAAGAGACCCAGTACTTC. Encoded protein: CASSASRTSGVGYQETQYF.

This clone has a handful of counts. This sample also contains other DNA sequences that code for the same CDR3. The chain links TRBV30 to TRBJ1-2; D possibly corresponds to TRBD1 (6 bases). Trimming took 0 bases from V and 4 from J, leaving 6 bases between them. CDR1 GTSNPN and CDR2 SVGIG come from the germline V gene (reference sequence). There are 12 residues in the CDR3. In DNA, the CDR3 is TGTGCCTGGAGTGTAGGGGGCTATGGCTACACCTTC. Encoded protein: CAWSVGGYGYTF.

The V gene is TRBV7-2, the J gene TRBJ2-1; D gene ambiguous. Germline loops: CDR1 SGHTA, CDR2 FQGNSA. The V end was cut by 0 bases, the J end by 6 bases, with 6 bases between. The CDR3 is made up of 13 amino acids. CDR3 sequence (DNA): TGTGCCAGCAGCTTAGCGCCTACCAATGAGCAGTTCTTC. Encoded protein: CASSLAPTNEQFF.

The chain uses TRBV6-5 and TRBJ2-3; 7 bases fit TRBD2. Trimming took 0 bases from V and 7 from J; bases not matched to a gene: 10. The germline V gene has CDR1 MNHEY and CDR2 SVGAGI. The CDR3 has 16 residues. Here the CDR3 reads CASSYSRGGKVNTQYF. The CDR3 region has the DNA TGTGCCAGCAGTTACTCTCGCGGGGGTAAAGTGAATACGCAGTATTTT.

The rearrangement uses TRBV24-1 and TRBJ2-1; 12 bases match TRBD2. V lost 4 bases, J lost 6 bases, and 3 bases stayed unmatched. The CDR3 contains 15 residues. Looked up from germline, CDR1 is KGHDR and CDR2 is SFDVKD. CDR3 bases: TGTGCCACCAGTGACAGGGGACTAGCGGGCAATGAGCAGTTCTTC. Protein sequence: CATSDRGLAGNEQFF.

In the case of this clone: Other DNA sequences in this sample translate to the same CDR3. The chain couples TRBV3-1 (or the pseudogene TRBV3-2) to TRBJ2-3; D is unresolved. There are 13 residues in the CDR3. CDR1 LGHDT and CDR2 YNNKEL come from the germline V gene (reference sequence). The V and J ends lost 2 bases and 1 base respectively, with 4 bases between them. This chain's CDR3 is CASSQQGTDTQYF. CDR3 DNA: TGTGCCAGCAGCCAACAGGGCACAGATACGCAGTATTTT.

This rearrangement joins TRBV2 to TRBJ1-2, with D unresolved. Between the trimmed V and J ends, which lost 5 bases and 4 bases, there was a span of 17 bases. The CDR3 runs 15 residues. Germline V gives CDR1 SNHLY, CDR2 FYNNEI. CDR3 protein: CASSQMPLAGYGYTF. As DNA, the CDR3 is TGTGCCAGCAGTCAGATGCCCCTTGCAGGCTATGGCTACACCTTC.

The CDR3 DNA reads as TGTGCCAGCAGCGAGGCGGGGCGGAGCAACACCGGGGAGCTGTTTTTT. Its protein product is CASSEAGRSNTGELFF. This chain uses TRBV9 with TRBJ2-2, with a possible D match to TRBD2 (6 bases). This CDR3 is built from 16 residues. In germline, CDR1 is SGDLS, CDR2 YYNGEE. V shed 3 bases and J shed 2 bases, with 14 bases lying between them.

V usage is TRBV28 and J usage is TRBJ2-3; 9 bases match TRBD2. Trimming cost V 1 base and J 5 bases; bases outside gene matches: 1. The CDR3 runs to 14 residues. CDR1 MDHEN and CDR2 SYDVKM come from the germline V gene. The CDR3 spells CASSLLREGDTQYF. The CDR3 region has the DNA TGTGCCAGCAGTTTATTGCGGGAGGGAGATACGCAGTATTTT.

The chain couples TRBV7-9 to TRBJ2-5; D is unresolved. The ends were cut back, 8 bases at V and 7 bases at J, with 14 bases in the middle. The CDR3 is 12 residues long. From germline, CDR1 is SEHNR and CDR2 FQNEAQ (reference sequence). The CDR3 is CASANATGTQYF. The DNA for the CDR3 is TGTGCCAGCGCAAACGCCACCGGGACCCAGTACTTC.

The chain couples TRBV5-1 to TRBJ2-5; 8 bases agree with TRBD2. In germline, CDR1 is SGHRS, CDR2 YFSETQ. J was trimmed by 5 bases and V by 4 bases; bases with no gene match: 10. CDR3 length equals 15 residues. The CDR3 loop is CASSPSPGGSETQYF. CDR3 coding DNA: TGCGCCAGCAGCCCATCCCCGGGGGGGAGTGAGACCCAGTACTTC.

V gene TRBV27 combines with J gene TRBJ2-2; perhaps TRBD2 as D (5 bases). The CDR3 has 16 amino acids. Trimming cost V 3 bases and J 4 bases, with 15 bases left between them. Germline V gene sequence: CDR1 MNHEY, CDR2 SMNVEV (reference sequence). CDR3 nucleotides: TGTGCCAGCAGTTTCGACTATCTAGGAGCCACCGGGGAGCTGTTTTTT. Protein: CASSFDYLGATGELFF.

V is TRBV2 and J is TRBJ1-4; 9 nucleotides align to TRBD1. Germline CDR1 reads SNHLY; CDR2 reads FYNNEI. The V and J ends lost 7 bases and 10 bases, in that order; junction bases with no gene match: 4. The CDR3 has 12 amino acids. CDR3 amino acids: CASTATGGKLFF. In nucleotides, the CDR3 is TGTGCCAGCACGGCGACAGGGGGAAAACTGTTTTTT.

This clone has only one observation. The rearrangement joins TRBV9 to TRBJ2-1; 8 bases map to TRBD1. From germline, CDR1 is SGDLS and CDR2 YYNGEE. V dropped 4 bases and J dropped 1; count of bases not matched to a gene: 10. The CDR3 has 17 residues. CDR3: CASSPPRTGWSYNEQFF. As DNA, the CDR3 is TGTGCCAGCAGCCCCCCCCGGACAGGGTGGTCCTACAATGAGCAGTTCTTC.

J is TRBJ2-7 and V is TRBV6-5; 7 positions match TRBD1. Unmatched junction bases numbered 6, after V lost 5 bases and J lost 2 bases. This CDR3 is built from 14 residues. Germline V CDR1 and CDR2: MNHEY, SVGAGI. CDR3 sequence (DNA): TGTGCCAGCAGTCCGACAGGGATGCCCTACGAGCAGTACTTC. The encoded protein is CASSPTGMPYEQYF.

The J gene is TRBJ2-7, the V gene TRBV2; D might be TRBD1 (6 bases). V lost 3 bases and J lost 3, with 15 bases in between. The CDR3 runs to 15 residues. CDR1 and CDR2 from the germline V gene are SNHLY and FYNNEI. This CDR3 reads CASSDPTTGSYEQYF. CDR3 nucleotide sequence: TGTGCCAGCAGTGACCCAACTACAGGGAGCTACGAGCAGTACTTC. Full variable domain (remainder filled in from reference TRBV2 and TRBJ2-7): EPEVTQTPSHQVTQMGQEVILRCVPISNHLYFYWYRQILGQKVEFLVSFYNNEISEKSEIFDDQFSVERPDGSNFTLKIRSTKLEDSAMYFCASSDPTTGSYEQYFGPGTRLTVT.

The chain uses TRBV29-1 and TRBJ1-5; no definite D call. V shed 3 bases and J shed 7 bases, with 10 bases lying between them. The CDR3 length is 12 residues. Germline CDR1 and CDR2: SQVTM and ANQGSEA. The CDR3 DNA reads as TGCAGCGTTGAGTTTGGCGGGCAGCCCCAGCATTTT. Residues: CSVEFGGQPQHF.

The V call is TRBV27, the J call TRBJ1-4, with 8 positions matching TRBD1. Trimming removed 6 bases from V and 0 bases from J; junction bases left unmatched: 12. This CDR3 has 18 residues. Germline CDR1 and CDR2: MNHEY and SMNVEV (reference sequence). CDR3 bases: TGTGCCAGCAGGGCGGGCAGGGGGCGCGGGACAACTAATGAAAAACTGTTTTTT. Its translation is CASRAGRGRGTTNEKLFF.

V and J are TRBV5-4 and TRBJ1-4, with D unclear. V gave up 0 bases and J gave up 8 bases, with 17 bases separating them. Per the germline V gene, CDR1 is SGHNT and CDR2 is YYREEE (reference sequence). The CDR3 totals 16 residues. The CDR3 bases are TGTGCCAGCAGCTTGGGACACAACGCTCCTCGGGAAAAACTGTTTTTT. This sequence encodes CASSLGHNAPREKLFF. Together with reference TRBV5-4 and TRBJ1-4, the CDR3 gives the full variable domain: ETGVTQSPTHLIKTRGQQVTLRCSSQSGHNTVSWYQQALGQGPQFIFQYYREEENGRGNFPPRFSGLQFPNYSSELNVNALELDDSALYLCASSLGHNAPREKLFFGSGTQLSVL.

The CDR3: CASILLQGIEQYF. The CDR3 DNA is TGTGCCAGCATTCTACTACAGGGCATTGAGCAGTACTTC. V usage is TRBV2 and J usage is TRBJ2-7, with D perhaps matching TRBD1 (6 bases). In germline, CDR1 is SNHLY, CDR2 FYNNEI. The ends were cut back, 7 bases at V and 7 bases at J, with 17 bases in the middle. There are 13 residues in the CDR3. Full variable domain (remainder filled in from reference TRBV2 and TRBJ2-7): EPEVTQTPSHQVTQMGQEVILRCVPISNHLYFYWYRQILGQKVEFLVSFYNNEISEKSEIFDDQFSVERPDGSNFTLKIRSTKLEDSAMYFCASILLQGIEQYFGPGTRLTVT.

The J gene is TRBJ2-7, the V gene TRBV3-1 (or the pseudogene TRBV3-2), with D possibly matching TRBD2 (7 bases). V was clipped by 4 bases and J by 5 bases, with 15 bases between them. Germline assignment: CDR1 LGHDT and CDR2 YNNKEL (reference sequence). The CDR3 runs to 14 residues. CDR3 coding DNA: TGTGCCAGCAGCCCCCTACAGGGAGGGCACGAGCAGTACTTC. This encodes CASSPLQGGHEQYF.

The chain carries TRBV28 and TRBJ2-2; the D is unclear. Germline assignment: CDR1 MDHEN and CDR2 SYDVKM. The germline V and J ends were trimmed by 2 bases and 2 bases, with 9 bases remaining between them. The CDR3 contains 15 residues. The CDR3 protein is CASSLDQVNTGELFF. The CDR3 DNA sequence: TGTGCCAGCAGTTTAGACCAGGTTAACACCGGGGAGCTGTTTTTT.

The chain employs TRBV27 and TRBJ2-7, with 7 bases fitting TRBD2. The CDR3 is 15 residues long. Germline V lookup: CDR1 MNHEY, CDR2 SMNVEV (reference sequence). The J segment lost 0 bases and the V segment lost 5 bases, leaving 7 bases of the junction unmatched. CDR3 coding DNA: TGTGCCAGCAGTACGCCGCTAGCGGACTCCTACGAGCAGTACTTC. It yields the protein CASSTPLADSYEQYF.

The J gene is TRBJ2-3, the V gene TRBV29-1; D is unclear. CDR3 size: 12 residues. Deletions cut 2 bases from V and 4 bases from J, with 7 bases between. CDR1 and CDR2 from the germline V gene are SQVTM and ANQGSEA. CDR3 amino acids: CSVENQADTQYF. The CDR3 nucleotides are TGCAGCGTTGAAAATCAGGCAGATACGCAGTATTTT.

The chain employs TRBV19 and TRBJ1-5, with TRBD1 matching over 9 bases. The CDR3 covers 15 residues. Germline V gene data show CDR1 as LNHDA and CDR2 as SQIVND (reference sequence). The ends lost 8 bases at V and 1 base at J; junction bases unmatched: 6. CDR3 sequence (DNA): TGTGCCAGTTGGGACAGGGATAGGAGCAATCAGCCCCAGCATTTT. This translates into CASWDRDRSNQPQHF.

CDR3 loop: CASSYEGTEGGYTF. As DNA, the CDR3 is TGCGCCAGCAGCTACGAGGGGACAGAAGGTGGCTACACCTTC. The rearrangement links TRBV5-1 to TRBJ1-2; the match to TRBD1 covers 7 bases. The CDR3 is made up of 14 amino acids. Germline lookup yields CDR1 SGHRS and CDR2 YFSETQ. Trimming cost V 3 bases and J 7 bases; bases outside gene matches: 9.

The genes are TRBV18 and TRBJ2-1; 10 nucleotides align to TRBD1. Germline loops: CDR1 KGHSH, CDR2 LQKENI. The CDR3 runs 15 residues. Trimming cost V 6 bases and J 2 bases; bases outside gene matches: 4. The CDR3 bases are TGTGCCAGCTCGGACAGGGGGGGGCCCTACAATGAGCAGTTCTTC. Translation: CASSDRGGPYNEQFF.

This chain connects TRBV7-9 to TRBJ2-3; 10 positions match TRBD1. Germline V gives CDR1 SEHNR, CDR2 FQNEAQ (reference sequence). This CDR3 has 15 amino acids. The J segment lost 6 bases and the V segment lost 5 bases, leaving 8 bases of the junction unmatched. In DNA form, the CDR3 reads TGTGCCAGCAGCCCCGACAGGGGGCGGAGTGATACGCAGTATTTT. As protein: CASSPDRGRSDTQYF.

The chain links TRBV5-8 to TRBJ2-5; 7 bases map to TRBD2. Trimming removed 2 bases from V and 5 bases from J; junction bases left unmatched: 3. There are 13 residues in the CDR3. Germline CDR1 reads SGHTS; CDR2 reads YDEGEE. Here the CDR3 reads CASSFGGGETQYF. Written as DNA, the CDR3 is TGTGCCAGCAGCTTCGGGGGAGGGGAGACCCAGTACTTC.

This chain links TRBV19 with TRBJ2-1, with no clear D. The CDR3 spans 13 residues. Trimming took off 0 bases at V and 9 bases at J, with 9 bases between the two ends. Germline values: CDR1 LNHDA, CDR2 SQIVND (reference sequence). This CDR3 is CASSIESPPEQFF. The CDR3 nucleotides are TGTGCCAGTAGTATAGAGTCCCCTCCTGAGCAGTTCTTC.